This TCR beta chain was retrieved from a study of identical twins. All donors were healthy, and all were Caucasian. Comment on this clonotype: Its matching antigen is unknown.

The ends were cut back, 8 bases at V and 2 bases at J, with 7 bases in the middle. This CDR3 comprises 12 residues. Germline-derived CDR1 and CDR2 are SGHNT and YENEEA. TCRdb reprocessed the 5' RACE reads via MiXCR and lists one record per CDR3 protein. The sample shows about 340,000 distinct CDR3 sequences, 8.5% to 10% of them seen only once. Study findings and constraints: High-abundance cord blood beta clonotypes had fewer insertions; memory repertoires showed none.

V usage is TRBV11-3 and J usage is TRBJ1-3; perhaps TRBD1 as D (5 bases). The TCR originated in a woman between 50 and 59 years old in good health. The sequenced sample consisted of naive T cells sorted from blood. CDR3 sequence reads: CASGATGNTIYF. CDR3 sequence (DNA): TGTGCCAGCGGGGCCACTGGAAACACCATATATTTT.